Shown below are 30 T cell receptor beta chains from a single sample sequenced in a study of T cell clonotyping in hematopoietic cell transplantation. Repertoires were generated with immunoSEQ multiplex PCR, while TCRdb's copy carries only in-frame clones and drops some. The profile covers roughly 17,000 clones, with 85% to 95% appearing a single time and roughly 5.4% taken by the ten largest. Material for sequencing was peripheral blood mononuclear cells. The receptors stem from a man aged 40-49 years in good health. Some clones in this sample may be carry-over from other donors' samples.

The chain uses TRBV6-1 and TRBJ2-7; D remains ambiguous. In germline, CDR1 is MNHNS, CDR2 SASEGT. V lost 8 bases and J 0 bases, leaving 11 bases between the germline ends. The CDR3 runs 13 residues. The CDR3 DNA sequence: TGTGCCAGCCTAGGACGGACCTCCTACGAGCAGTACTTC. Translation: CASLGRTSYEQYF.

The rearrangement joins TRBV5-1 to TRBJ1-2; 8 bases match TRBD1. Per the germline V gene, CDR1 is SGHRS and CDR2 is YFSETQ. This CDR3 is 15 amino acids long. V shed 4 bases and J 6 bases; nucleotides not matched to a gene: 11. The CDR3 bases are TGCGCCAGCAGCGCCAAACAGGGGGATGCCGATGGCTACACCTTC. As protein: CASSAKQGDADGYTF.

V usage is TRBV7-8 and J usage is TRBJ1-5; no firm D call. This CDR3 is built from 12 residues. Deletions cut 3 bases from V and 4 bases from J, with 4 bases between. The germline V gene encodes CDR1 SGHVS and CDR2 FQNEAQ. Here the CDR3 DNA reads TGTGCCAGCAGCTTTAGGAATCAGCCCCAGCATTTT. It codes for CASSFRNQPQHF.

The chain joins TRBV6-6 to TRBJ1-2; D not certain. Per the germline V gene, CDR1 is MNHNY and CDR2 is SVGAGI (reference sequence). The length of the CDR3 is 12 residues. V lost 0 bases and J lost 7, with 6 bases in between. This CDR3 is CASSYSGGGYTF. CDR3 bases: TGTGCCAGCAGTTACTCTGGTGGTGGCTACACCTTC.

The chain is built from TRBV2 and TRBJ2-7; 11 nucleotides line up with TRBD2. J was trimmed by 2 bases and V by 7 bases; bases with no gene match: 1. This CDR3 contains 13 residues. Germline CDR1 reads SNHLY; CDR2 reads FYNNEI. The CDR3 bases are TGTGCCAGCATGACTAGCGGGACCTACGAGCAGTACTTC. Amino acids: CASMTSGTYEQYF.

This rearrangement joins TRBV6-5 to TRBJ2-2, with 8 bases lining up with TRBD1. Germline CDR1 and CDR2: MNHEY and SVGAGI. The CDR3 sequence is 15 residues long. V was pared by 6 bases and J by 0 bases, with 3 bases of the junction left unmatched. The DNA for the CDR3 is TGTGCCAGCAGCAGGACAGGGACGAACACCGGGGAGCTGTTTTTT. Residues: CASSRTGTNTGELFF.

As concerns this clone: An end of the junction does not agree with germline; a read error may underlie this. The chain links TRBV4-3 to TRBJ2-7, with 8 nucleotides matching TRBD1. The CDR3 is 11 amino acids. Germline V gene data show CDR1 as LGHNA and CDR2 as YSLEER. CDR3 in DNA: TGCGCCGGCAGGGGGCGAAGTGAGCAGTACTTC. Its translation is CAGRGRSEQYF.

J is TRBJ2-7 and V is TRBV2; no clear D. Trimming left V 6 bases short and J 1 base short, with 4 bases between. There are 11 residues in the CDR3. Germline-derived CDR1 and CDR2 are SNHLY and FYNNEI. Written as DNA, the CDR3 is TGTGCCAGCAGGCCTTCCTACGAGCAGTACTTC. It specifies CASRPSYEQYF.

The chain uses TRBV30 and TRBJ2-6; D unresolved. The CDR3 spans 15 residues. Between the trimmed V and J ends, which lost 0 bases and 3 bases, there was a span of 9 bases. Per germline, CDR1 GTSNPN and CDR2 SVGIG (reference sequence). In nucleotides, the CDR3 is TGTGCCTGGAGTGTGGCCGGGTTTGGGGCCAACGTCCTGACTTTC. The encoded protein is CAWSVAGFGANVLTF.

The V gene is TRBV30, the J gene TRBJ1-2; D is possibly TRBD1 (5 bases). V shed 3 bases and J shed 0 bases, with 11 bases lying between them. The CDR3 length is 14 residues. Germline CDR1 GTSNPN, CDR2 SVGIG (reference sequence). CDR3 DNA sequence: TGTGCCTGGAGCAAGGGGACGACTAACTATGGCTACACCTTC. Its translation: CAWSKGTTNYGYTF.

The V call is TRBV11-2, the J call TRBJ1-1; 7 nucleotides line up with TRBD1. The CDR3 length is 16 residues. Germline V gene sequence: CDR1 SGHAT, CDR2 FQNNGV. V lost 0 bases, J lost 0 bases, and 4 bases stayed unmatched. This CDR3 reads CASSLEEGAMNTEAFF. DNA for the CDR3: TGTGCCAGCAGCTTAGAAGAGGGGGCCATGAACACTGAAGCTTTCTTT.

The V gene is TRBV11-3, the J gene TRBJ2-1; 11 bases match TRBD1. V lost 5 bases, J lost 13 bases, and 13 bases stayed unmatched. This CDR3 spans 15 amino acids. Germline V gives CDR1 SGHNT, CDR2 YENEEA. For the CDR3, the DNA is TGTGCCAGCAGCCTGGGACAGGGGGTTGCGTCGAAACAGTTCTTC. This sequence encodes CASSLGQGVASKQFF.

The chain uses TRBV29-1 and TRBJ1-2; D unclear. From germline, CDR1 is SQVTM and CDR2 ANQGSEA. The CDR3 has 13 amino acids. V lost 5 bases and J 4 bases, leaving 14 bases between the germline ends. The CDR3 bases are TGCAGCGTTTACGGCGGACTTAGCTATGGCTACACCTTC. It encodes CSVYGGLSYGYTF.

The chain uses TRBV5-1 and TRBJ2-1; D uncertain. V was cut by 3 bases and J by 5 bases, with 9 bases left in between. This CDR3 has 13 residues. Germline V gives CDR1 SGHRS, CDR2 YFSETQ. The CDR3 DNA reads as TGCGCCAGCAGCTACGGCGGCCACAATGAGCAGTTCTTC. It codes for CASSYGGHNEQFF. The entire variable domain, with the rest obtained from reference TRBV5-1 and TRBJ2-1, is as follows: KAGVTQTPRYLIKTRGQQVTLSCSPISGHRSVSWYQQTPGQGLQFLFEYFSETQRNKGNFPGRFSGRQFSNSRSEMNVSTLELGDSALYLCASSYGGHNEQFFGPGTRLTVL.

Turning to this clone: The junction differs from germline at one of its ends, possibly a read error. The chain employs TRBV6-5 and TRBJ2-7; TRBD2 is a possible D gene (5 bases). This CDR3 comprises 15 residues. Germline V gene sequence: CDR1 MNHEY, CDR2 SVGAGI. Written as DNA, the CDR3 is TGTGCCAGCAAACAAGGGAGAATTGGTTCCTCCGAGCAGTACTTC. This translates into CASKQGRIGSSEQYF.

In the case of this clone: This specimen includes other DNA sequences encoding the same CDR3. The chain is built from TRBV30 and TRBJ2-7; 10 bases are shared with TRBD1. The CDR3 length is 14 residues. Trimming removed 2 bases from V and 3 bases from J; junction bases left unmatched: 4. Germline values: CDR1 GTSNPN, CDR2 SVGIG (reference sequence). The CDR3 DNA follows: TGTGCCTGGAGTCCCGGGACAGGGGACTACGAGCAGTACTTC. Its protein product is CAWSPGTGDYEQYF.

This sequence joins TRBV5-1 and TRBJ2-7; D remains ambiguous. Germline CDR1 SGHRS, CDR2 YFSETQ. Trimming shortened V by 0 bases and J by 3 bases, and 7 bases separated the two germline ends. There are 13 residues in the CDR3. The CDR3 spells CASSLAPSYEQYF. The CDR3, as DNA: TGCGCCAGCAGCTTGGCCCCCAGCTACGAGCAGTACTTC.

The chain recombines TRBV27 with TRBJ1-2; D ambiguous. Deletions cut 8 bases from V and 2 bases from J, with 12 bases between. The germline V gene encodes CDR1 MNHEY and CDR2 SMNVEV (reference sequence). This CDR3 is built from 13 residues. The CDR3 is CASSATGNYGYTF. CDR3 DNA: TGTGCCAGCTCTGCCACTGGGAACTATGGCTACACCTTC.

V usage is TRBV2 and J usage is TRBJ2-1; the D is unclear. Trimming shortened V by 4 bases and J by 9 bases, and 7 bases separated the two germline ends. The CDR3 loop spans 11 amino acids. In germline, CDR1 is SNHLY, CDR2 FYNNEI. CDR3 sequence reads: CASSVQVEQFF. Here the CDR3 DNA reads TGTGCCAGCAGTGTTCAGGTTGAGCAGTTCTTC.

V usage is TRBV29-1 and J usage is TRBJ2-7; TRBD2 might be the D (6 bases). This CDR3 is built from 14 residues. The V end was cut by 3 bases, the J end by 4 bases, with 16 bases between. The germline V gene has CDR1 SQVTM and CDR2 ANQGSEA. CDR3 sequence (DNA): TGCAGCGTTGATGGGAAGCGGGTTCGGTACGAGCAGTACTTC. Amino acid sequence: CSVDGKRVRYEQYF.

The genes are TRBV25-1 and TRBJ2-5; 7 nucleotides agree with TRBD1. Trimming took 2 bases from V and 4 from J; bases not matched to a gene: 7. The CDR3 length is 15 residues. Germline CDR1 MGHDK, CDR2 SYGVNS. The CDR3 DNA reads as TGTGCCAGCAGTGAAGGAAACCACAGGGGAGAGACCCAGTACTTC. Residues: CASSEGNHRGETQYF. Looking up the rest from reference TRBV25-1 and TRBJ2-5 gives the full variable domain: EADIYQTPRYLVIGTGKKITLECSQTMGHDKMYWYQQDPGMELHLIHYSYGVNSTEKGDLSSESTVSRIRTEHFPLTLESARPSHTSQYLCASSEGNHRGETQYFGPGTRLLVL.

This chain uses TRBV5-1 with TRBJ2-1, with TRBD2 as a possible D gene (5 bases). Trimming removed 4 bases at V and 8 bases at J, with 19 bases between. The CDR3 length is 15 residues. CDR1 is SGHRS, CDR2 YFSETQ, per germline. CDR3 nucleotide sequence: TGCGCCAGCAGCCCCGTTGTGGCGGGTTGGCATGAGCAGTTCTTC. Translating gives CASSPVVAGWHEQFF.

This chain links TRBV29-1 with TRBJ2-3; weak D call: TRBD1 (5 bases). Germline CDR1 is SQVTM and CDR2 is ANQGSEA. V lost 6 bases, J lost 4 bases, and 5 bases lay in between. The CDR3 totals 10 residues. The CDR3 nucleotides are TGCAGCGTACAGGCAGATACGCAGTATTTT. The encoded protein is CSVQADTQYF.

The chain employs TRBV4-1 and TRBJ2-3; D gene unclear. The CDR3 has 13 residues. Trimming shortened V by 4 bases and J by 4 bases, and 9 bases separated the two germline ends. Germline assignment: CDR1 MGHRA and CDR2 YSYEKL. In DNA, the CDR3 is TGCGCCAGCAGCCCGGACCCGGCAGATACGCAGTATTTT. This codes for CASSPDPADTQYF.

This clone has just one count. The rearrangement joins TRBV5-4 to TRBJ2-1; 7 bases agree with TRBD1. Germline CDR1 reads SGHNT; CDR2 reads YYREEE (reference sequence). The ends lost 1 base at V and 8 bases at J; junction bases unmatched: 12. CDR3 length: 16 amino acids. CDR3 sequence (DNA): TGTGCCAGCAGCTTGCCTGACGGAACTACAGGGGATGAGCAGTTCTTC. Amino acids: CASSLPDGTTGDEQFF.

This chain joins TRBV14 and TRBJ2-3; TRBD2 aligns across 10 bases. The V gene end was trimmed by 1 base and the J gene end by 4 bases; junction bases not matched to a gene: 5. The CDR3 is 16 amino acids. Germline V gene data show CDR1 as SGHDN and CDR2 as FVKESK. CDR3 DNA sequence: TGTGCCAGCAGCCAAGCGGTAGCGGGGGGCTCAGATACGCAGTATTTT. Its translation is CASSQAVAGGSDTQYF. The variable domain in full, with the rest retrieved from reference TRBV14 and TRBJ2-3, is EAGVTQFPSHSVIEKGQTVTLRCDPISGHDNLYWYRRVMGKEIKFLLHFVKESKQDESGMPNNRFLAERTGGTYSTLKVQPAELEDSGVYFCASSQAVAGGSDTQYFGPGTRLTVL.

J is TRBJ2-1 and V is TRBV25-1; 7 bases fit TRBD2. Germline V lookup: CDR1 MGHDK, CDR2 SYGVNS. Germline trimming cut 8 bases from V and 4 bases from J; bases unmatched to any gene: 5. This CDR3 region has 13 residues. In DNA, the CDR3 is TGTGCCAGCTCCGGGACTACTTACAATGAGCAGTTCTTC. This translates into CASSGTTYNEQFF. Using reference TRBV25-1 and TRBJ2-1 for the parts outside the CDR3, the full variable domain is EADIYQTPRYLVIGTGKKITLECSQTMGHDKMYWYQQDPGMELHLIHYSYGVNSTEKGDLSSESTVSRIRTEHFPLTLESARPSHTSQYLCASSGTTYNEQFFGPGTRLTVL.

The chain has TRBV4-3 and TRBJ2-1; D is unclear. The CDR3 is 18 residues long. CDR1 is LGHNA, CDR2 YSLEER, per germline. Between the trimmed V and J ends, which lost 1 base and 7 bases, there was a span of 23 bases. CDR3 region: CASSQGAADPSHGNEQFF. The CDR3 DNA follows: TGCGCCAGCAGCCAAGGGGCGGCGGACCCCTCCCACGGAAATGAGCAGTTCTTC.

CDR3 DNA sequence: TGTGCCATCAGTGAGATAGATGGACAGGAGGAATCTTACGAGCAGTACTTC. As protein: CAISEIDGQEESYEQYF. V is TRBV10-3 and J is TRBJ2-7; 7 bases fit TRBD1. The germline CDR1 and CDR2 sequences are ENHRY and SYGVKD. Trimming at V came to 2 bases and at J to 4 bases, leaving 14 bases not matched to a gene. The CDR3 is 17 residues long.

The chain recombines TRBV6-4 with TRBJ1-2; tentative D call: TRBD1 (5 bases). V was cut by 2 bases and J by 6 bases, with 10 bases left in between. This CDR3 has 13 residues. Germline CDR1 reads MRHNA; CDR2 reads SNTAGT. CDR3 residues: CASSDPGMDGYTF. For the CDR3, the DNA is TGTGCCAGCAGTGACCCAGGGATGGATGGCTACACCTTC.